This T cell receptor (beta chain) was identified during a study of T cells in Graves' hyperthyroidism and ophthalmopathy. About the study: Peripheral blood samples were taken at initial diagnosis, prior to any treatment.

Of note for this clonotype: What it binds is not known.

Ophthalmopathy cases met thresholds of Clinical Activity Score at least 3, NOSPECS grade at least 4 and duration under 3 months. V lost 4 bases and J lost 8, with 12 bases in between. Per the germline V gene, CDR1 is SGHRS and CDR2 is YFSETQ. The CDR3 extends over 12 amino acids. Study conclusions and caveats: Most thyroid clonotypes that were expanded above 0.001 also turned up in blood.

Authors of the study amplified TCR beta CDR3 regions from RNA transcripts. HTBI primers were used for first-round RT-PCR of the TCR CDR3. TCRdb re-called the multiplex PCR reads through MiXCR, storing one row per CDR3 protein. The sample consists of hundreds of thousands of distinct CDR3 sequences, over 15% of them appearing once. The sequence derives from a woman under 30 with Graves' ophthalmopathy. The chain has TRBV5-1 and TRBJ1-2, with D tentatively TRBD1 (5 bases). The source material was blood. The CDR3 sequence: CASSLDSEGYTF. The CDR3 DNA is TGCGCCAGCAGCCTCGACAGCGAGGGCTACACCTTC.